Given below is one TCR beta chain in context. This entry belongs to a study of technical replicates of blood from four donors. Some clones are missing from TCRdb's copy, which holds only in-frame ones; the method was immunoSEQ multiplex PCR. The repertoire has about 74,000 clones, around 93% of them found once; the top ten carry 0.25%. The sequence came from a human donor in good health. The sequencing sample was made of T cells isolated from PBMCs.

CDR3 amino acids: CASSLVSGSAFF. The DNA for the CDR3 is TGTGCCAGCAGCTTGGTATCAGGGTCGGCTTTCTTT. The chain uses TRBV5-4 and TRBJ1-1, with TRBD1 as a possible D gene (5 bases). CDR1 and CDR2 (germline): SGHNT, YYREEE (reference sequence). V dropped 0 bases and J dropped 11 bases, with 11 bases sitting between them. This CDR3 is 12 amino acids long.